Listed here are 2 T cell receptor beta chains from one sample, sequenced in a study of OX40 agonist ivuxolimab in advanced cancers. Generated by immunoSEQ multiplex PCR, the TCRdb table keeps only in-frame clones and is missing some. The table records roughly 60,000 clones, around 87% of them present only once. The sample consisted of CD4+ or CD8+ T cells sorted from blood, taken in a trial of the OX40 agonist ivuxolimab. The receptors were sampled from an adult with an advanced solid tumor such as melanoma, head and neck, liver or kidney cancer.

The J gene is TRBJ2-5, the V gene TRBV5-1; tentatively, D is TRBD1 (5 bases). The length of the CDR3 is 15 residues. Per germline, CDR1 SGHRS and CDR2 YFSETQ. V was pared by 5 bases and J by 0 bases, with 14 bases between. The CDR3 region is CASRPLDSNQETQYF. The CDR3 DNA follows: TGCGCCAGCAGACCCCTCGACAGCAACCAAGAGACCCAGTACTTC.

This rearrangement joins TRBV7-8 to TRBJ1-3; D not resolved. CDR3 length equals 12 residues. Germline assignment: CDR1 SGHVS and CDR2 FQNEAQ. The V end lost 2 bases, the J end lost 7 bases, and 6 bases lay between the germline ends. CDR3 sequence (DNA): TGTGCCAGCAGCTTATCAGAGAACACCATATATTTT. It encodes CASSLSENTIYF.